This T cell receptor (beta chain) derives from a study of blood T cell repertoires in COVID-19. Overall study: COVID-19 samples, acute and convalescent, were from the United States, Italy and Spain. T cells, B-cell-depleted T cells, or PBMCs provided the cDNA or gDNA that served as material.

How the authors handled the data: Amplified reference gene primers provided the basis for estimating nucleated cell counts. The assay was immunoSEQ multiplex PCR, and TCRdb's table has in-frame clones only and misses some. V and J calls and clone size are given by that table; D and trimming were obtained from the DNA. The sample has 250,000 to 350,000 clones, roughly 90% seen once. V was clipped by 2 bases and J by 4 bases, with 14 bases between them. Per the germline V gene, CDR1 is MDHEN and CDR2 is SYDVKM. The CDR3 has 15 residues. Seattle's enrolled individuals joined amid active infection and were then monitored longitudinally.

Sequenced input: peripheral blood. This chain joins TRBV28 and TRBJ1-2, with D uncertain. The sequence was collected from a woman between 25 and 40 years old with COVID-19, enrolled during active disease. This CDR3 reads CASSLGWALFYGYTF. The CDR3 DNA sequence: TGTGCCAGCAGTTTAGGTTGGGCGCTATTCTATGGCTACACCTTC.